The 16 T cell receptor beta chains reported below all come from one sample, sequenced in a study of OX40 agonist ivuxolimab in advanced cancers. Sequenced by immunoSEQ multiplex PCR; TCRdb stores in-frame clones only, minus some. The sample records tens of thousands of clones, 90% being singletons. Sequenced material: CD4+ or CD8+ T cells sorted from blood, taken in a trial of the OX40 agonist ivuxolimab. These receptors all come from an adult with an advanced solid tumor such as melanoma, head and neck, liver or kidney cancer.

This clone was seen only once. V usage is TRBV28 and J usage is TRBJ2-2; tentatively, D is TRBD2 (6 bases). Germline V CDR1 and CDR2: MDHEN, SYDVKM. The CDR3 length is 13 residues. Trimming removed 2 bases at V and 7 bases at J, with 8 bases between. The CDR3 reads CASSLVAVGELFF. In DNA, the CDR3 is TGTGCCAGCAGTTTAGTAGCGGTCGGGGAGCTGTTTTTT.

The CDR3 loop is CASSLPRDSGTEAFF. The CDR3 DNA is TGTGCCAGCAGCTTGCCCCGGGACAGTGGGACTGAAGCTTTCTTT. The chain couples TRBV7-2 to TRBJ1-1, with TRBD1 identical over 7 bases. V shed 3 bases, J shed 5 bases, and the junction held 9 bases outside the gene matches. The germline CDR1 and CDR2 sequences are SGHTA and FQGNSA. The CDR3 sequence is 15 residues long. The complete variable domain, with remaining parts taken from reference TRBV7-2 and TRBJ1-1, reads GAGVSQSPSNKVTEKGKDVELRCDPISGHTALYWYRQSLGQGLEFLIYFQGNSAPDKSGLPSDRFSAERTGGSVSTLTIQRTQQEDSAVYLCASSLPRDSGTEAFFGQGTRLTVV.

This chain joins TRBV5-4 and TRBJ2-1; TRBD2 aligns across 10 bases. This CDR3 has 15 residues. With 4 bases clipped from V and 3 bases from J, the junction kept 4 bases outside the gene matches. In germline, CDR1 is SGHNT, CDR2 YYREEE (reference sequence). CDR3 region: CASSGGTSDYNEQFF. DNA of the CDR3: TGTGCCAGCAGCGGTGGGACTAGCGACTACAATGAGCAGTTCTTC.

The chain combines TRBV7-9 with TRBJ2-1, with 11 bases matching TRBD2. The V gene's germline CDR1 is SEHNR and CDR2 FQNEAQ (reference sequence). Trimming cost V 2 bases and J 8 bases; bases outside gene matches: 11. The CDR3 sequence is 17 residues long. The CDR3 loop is CASSLYWGSGRADEQFF. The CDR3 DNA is TGTGCCAGCAGCTTATACTGGGGTAGCGGGAGGGCTGATGAGCAGTTCTTC. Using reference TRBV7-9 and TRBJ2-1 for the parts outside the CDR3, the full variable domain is DTGVSQNPRHKITKRGQNVTFRCDPISEHNRLYWYRQTLGQGPEFLTYFQNEAQLEKSRLLSDRFSAERPKGSFSTLEIQRTEQGDSAMYLCASSLYWGSGRADEQFFGPGTRLTVL.

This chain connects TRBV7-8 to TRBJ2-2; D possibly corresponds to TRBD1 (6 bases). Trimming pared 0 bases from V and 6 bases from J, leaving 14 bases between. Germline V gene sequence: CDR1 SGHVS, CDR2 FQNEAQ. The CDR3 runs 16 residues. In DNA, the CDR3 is TGTGCCAGCAGCTTAGCGGGGACAACTGGGCCCGGGGAGCTGTTTTTT. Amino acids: CASSLAGTTGPGELFF.

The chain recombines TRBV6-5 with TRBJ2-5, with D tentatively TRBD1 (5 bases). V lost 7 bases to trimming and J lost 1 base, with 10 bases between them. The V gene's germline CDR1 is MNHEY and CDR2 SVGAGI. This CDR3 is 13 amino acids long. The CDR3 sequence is CASTRQLQETQYF. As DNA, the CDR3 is TGTGCCAGCACCCGACAGCTCCAAGAGACCCAGTACTTC.

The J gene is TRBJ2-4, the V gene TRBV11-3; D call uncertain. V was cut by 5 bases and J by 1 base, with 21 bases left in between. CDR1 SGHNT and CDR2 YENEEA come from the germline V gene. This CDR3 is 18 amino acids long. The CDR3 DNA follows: TGTGCCAGCAGCAAACCGGAAGGTGCCTCGAGGGCCAAAAACATTCAGTACTTC. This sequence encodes CASSKPEGASRAKNIQYF.

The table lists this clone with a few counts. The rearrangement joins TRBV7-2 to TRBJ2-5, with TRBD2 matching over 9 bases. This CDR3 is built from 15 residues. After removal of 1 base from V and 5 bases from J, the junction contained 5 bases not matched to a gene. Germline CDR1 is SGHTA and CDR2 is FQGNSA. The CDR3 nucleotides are TGTGCCAGCAGCTTAGGCGGGAGGGCAGGGGAGACCCAGTACTTC. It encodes CASSLGGRAGETQYF.

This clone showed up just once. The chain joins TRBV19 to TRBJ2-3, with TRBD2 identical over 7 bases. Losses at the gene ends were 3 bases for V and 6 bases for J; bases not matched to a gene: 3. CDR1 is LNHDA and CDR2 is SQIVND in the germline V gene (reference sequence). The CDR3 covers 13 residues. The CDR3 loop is CASSMGTTDTQYF. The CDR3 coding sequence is TGTGCCAGTAGTATGGGGACTACCGATACGCAGTATTTT. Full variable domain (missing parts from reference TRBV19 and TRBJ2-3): DGGITQSPKYLFRKEGQNVTLSCEQNLNHDAMYWYRQDPGQGLRLIYYSQIVNDFQKGDIAEGYSVSREKKESFPLTVTSAQKNPTAFYLCASSMGTTDTQYFGPGTRLTVL.

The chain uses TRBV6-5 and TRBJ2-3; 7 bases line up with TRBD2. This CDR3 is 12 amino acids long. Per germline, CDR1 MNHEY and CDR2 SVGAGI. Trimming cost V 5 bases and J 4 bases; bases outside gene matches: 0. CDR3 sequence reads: CASSGGADTQYF. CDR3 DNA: TGTGCCAGCAGTGGGGGGGCAGATACGCAGTATTTT.

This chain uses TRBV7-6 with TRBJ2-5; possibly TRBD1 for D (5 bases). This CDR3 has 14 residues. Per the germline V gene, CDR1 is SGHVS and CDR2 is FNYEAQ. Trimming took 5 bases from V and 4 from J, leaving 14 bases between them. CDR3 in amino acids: CASSARSRGETQYF. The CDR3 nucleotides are TGTGCCAGCAGCGCCCGCAGTAGGGGAGAGACCCAGTACTTC.

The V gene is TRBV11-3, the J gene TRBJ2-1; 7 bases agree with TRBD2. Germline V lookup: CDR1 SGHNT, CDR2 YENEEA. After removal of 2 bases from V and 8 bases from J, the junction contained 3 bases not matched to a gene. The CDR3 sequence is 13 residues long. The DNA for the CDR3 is TGTGCCAGCAGCTTACCAGGGAGGGATGAGCAGTTCTTC. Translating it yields CASSLPGRDEQFF.

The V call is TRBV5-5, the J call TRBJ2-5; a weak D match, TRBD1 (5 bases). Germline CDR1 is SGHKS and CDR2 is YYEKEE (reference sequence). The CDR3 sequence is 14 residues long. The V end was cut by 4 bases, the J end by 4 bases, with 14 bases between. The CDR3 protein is CASSTPGMGETQYF. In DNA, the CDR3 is TGTGCCAGCAGCACACCAGGGATGGGAGAGACCCAGTACTTC.

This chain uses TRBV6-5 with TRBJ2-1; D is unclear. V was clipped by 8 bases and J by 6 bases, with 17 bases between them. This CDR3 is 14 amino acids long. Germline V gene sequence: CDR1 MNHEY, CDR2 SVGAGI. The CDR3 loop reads CASHLSRSGNEQFF. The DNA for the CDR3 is TGTGCCAGCCACCTCTCGAGGTCCGGCAATGAGCAGTTCTTC.

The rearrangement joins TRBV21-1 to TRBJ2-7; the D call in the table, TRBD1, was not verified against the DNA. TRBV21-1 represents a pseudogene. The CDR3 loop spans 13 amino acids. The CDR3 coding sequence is TGTGCCAGCAGAAAAAAGTGGGGGCACGAGCAGTACTTC. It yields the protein CASRKKWGHEQYF.

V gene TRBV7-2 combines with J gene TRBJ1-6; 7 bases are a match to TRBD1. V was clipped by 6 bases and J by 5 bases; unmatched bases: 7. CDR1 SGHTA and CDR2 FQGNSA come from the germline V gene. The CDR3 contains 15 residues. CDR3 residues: CASSLWGQNNSPLHF. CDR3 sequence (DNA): TGTGCCAGCAGTCTCTGGGGACAGAATAATTCACCCCTCCACTTT.